The 19 T cell receptor beta chains below all came from one sample that was sequenced in a study of shared clonotypes between healthy human individuals. Assay used: immunoSEQ multiplex PCR; TCRdb lists only in-frame clones, some missing. The profile shows approximately 720,000 clones, around 72% of them singletons. The sample comprised memory CD4+ T cells sorted from blood. The subset: CD45RA-negative fraction. These TCRs come from a woman between 25 and 40 years old in good health.

The chain links TRBV29-1 to TRBJ1-4; a weak D match, TRBD1 (5 bases). CDR1 and CDR2 (germline): SQVTM, ANQGSEA. V dropped 7 bases and J dropped 2 bases, with 17 bases sitting between them. The length of the CDR3 is 15 residues. The CDR3 DNA reads TGCAGCGCCCGTCGAGGAGGGGTCACTAATGAAAAACTGTTTTTT. Protein product: CSARRGGVTNEKLFF.

This clone has a handful of counts. The chain links TRBV10-3 to TRBJ2-5; maybe TRBD1 (5 bases). Germline V gene sequence: CDR1 ENHRY, CDR2 SYGVKD. Trimming cost V 7 bases and J 5 bases, with 14 bases left between them. The CDR3 extends over 13 amino acids. For the CDR3, the DNA is TGTGCCATCAAGGGATTTAGGGGCGAGACCCAGTACTTC. Residues: CAIKGFRGETQYF.

The rearrangement uses TRBV5-1 and TRBJ2-1; 8 nucleotides line up with TRBD1. The germline gives CDR1 SGHRS, CDR2 YFSETQ. This CDR3 is 14 amino acids long. V lost 4 bases, J lost 8 bases, and 8 bases stayed unmatched. CDR3 amino acids: CASSQGDRMDEQFF. The CDR3 coding sequence is TGCGCCAGCAGCCAGGGGGACAGGATGGATGAGCAGTTCTTC.

This clone was observed at least ten times. The same CDR3 can be traced to other DNA sequences in this sample. This chain joins TRBV7-9 and TRBJ1-2; D ambiguous. Germline V gene data show CDR1 as SEHNR and CDR2 as FQNEAQ (reference sequence). CDR3 length: 12 amino acids. Trimming left V 8 bases short and J 0 bases short, with 7 bases between. The CDR3 protein is CASSTPNYGYTF. Here the CDR3 DNA reads TGTGCCAGCTCCACGCCTAACTATGGCTACACCTTC.

The chain combines TRBV10-3 with TRBJ1-1; tentatively, D is TRBD1 (5 bases). Between the trimmed V and J ends, which lost 6 bases and 3 bases, there was a span of 14 bases. The CDR3 consists of 14 residues. Looked up from germline, CDR1 is ENHRY and CDR2 is SYGVKD. Here the CDR3 reads CAIRPEGADTEAFF. In DNA form, the CDR3 reads TGTGCCATCAGACCGGAAGGGGCAGACACTGAAGCTTTCTTT.

The genes are TRBV7-6 and TRBJ1-3; D perhaps matches TRBD1 (5 bases). The CDR3 is 15 amino acids. The ends were cut back, 3 bases at V and 4 bases at J, with 13 bases in the middle. Germline V gene sequence: CDR1 SGHVS, CDR2 FNYEAQ. CDR3 nucleotide sequence: TGTGCCAGCAGCTTTGGAGGGGCTGAAGGAAACACCATATATTTT. Residues: CASSFGGAEGNTIYF.

This sequence joins TRBV27 and TRBJ1-4; TRBD1 matches 8 bases. From germline, CDR1 is MNHEY and CDR2 SMNVEV (reference sequence). This CDR3 comprises 13 residues. V dropped 8 bases and J dropped 2; count of bases not matched to a gene: 1. CDR3 residues: CASRDRTNEKLFF. Written as DNA, the CDR3 is TGTGCCAGCCGGGACAGGACTAATGAAAAACTGTTTTTT.

The chain employs TRBV10-3 and TRBJ2-1; 7 bases agree with TRBD2. The germline gives CDR1 ENHRY, CDR2 SYGVKD. Trimming took 2 bases from V and 9 from J; bases not matched to a gene: 4. This CDR3 contains 13 residues. This CDR3 reads CAISEGEGREQFF. CDR3 sequence (DNA): TGTGCCATCAGTGAGGGGGAGGGCCGTGAGCAGTTCTTC.

The chain employs TRBV4-2 and TRBJ2-2; the match to TRBD2 covers 11 bases. Germline-derived CDR1 and CDR2 are LGHNA and YNFKEQ. V shed 4 bases and J 0 bases; nucleotides not matched to a gene: 7. The CDR3 runs to 18 residues. The CDR3 loop is CASSRILAGVPNTGELFF. In DNA form, the CDR3 reads TGTGCCAGCAGCCGCATACTAGCGGGAGTTCCGAACACCGGGGAGCTGTTTTTT.

The J gene is TRBJ1-4, the V gene TRBV28, with 8 bases matching TRBD1. CDR1 and CDR2 (germline): MDHEN, SYDVKM. The CDR3 spans 14 residues. V gave up 6 bases and J gave up 8 bases; unmatched junction bases: 8. The CDR3 is CASRGDRFREKLFF. CDR3 nucleotide sequence: TGTGCCAGCAGAGGGGACAGGTTTCGAGAAAAACTGTTTTTT.

The chain employs TRBV5-1 and TRBJ2-7, with D possibly being TRBD1 (6 bases). The V gene's germline CDR1 is SGHRS and CDR2 YFSETQ. Trimming removed 3 bases at V and 0 bases at J, with 7 bases between. The CDR3 is 13 amino acids. The CDR3 bases are TGCGCCAGCAGCTCGGGACACTCCTACGAGCAGTACTTC. Protein product: CASSSGHSYEQYF.

This clone was recorded only once. The chain links TRBV19 to TRBJ2-3; TRBD2 matches 8 bases. The germline gives CDR1 LNHDA, CDR2 SQIVND (reference sequence). The length of the CDR3 is 15 residues. The J segment lost 0 bases and the V segment lost 3 bases, leaving 2 bases of the junction unmatched. CDR3 protein: CASSMSSGSTDTQYF. In DNA form, the CDR3 reads TGTGCCAGTAGTATGTCTAGCGGGAGCACAGATACGCAGTATTTT.

The CDR3 loop reads CASSINSNQPQHF. CDR3 coding DNA: TGTGCCAGCAGTATCAACAGCAATCAGCCCCAGCATTTT. This chain uses TRBV27 with TRBJ1-5; no definite D call. V was pared by 5 bases and J by 1 base, with 6 bases between. The germline CDR1 and CDR2 sequences are MNHEY and SMNVEV (reference sequence). The CDR3 runs to 13 residues.

This clone has a handful of counts. The chain combines TRBV4-1 with TRBJ1-3, with D unresolved. V lost 1 base and J 0 bases, leaving 10 bases between the germline ends. CDR3 length equals 16 residues. Germline V lookup: CDR1 MGHRA, CDR2 YSYEKL. The CDR3 nucleotides read TGCGCCAGCAGCCAAGGAGGGCTTAACTCTGGAAACACCATATATTTT. Translating it yields CASSQGGLNSGNTIYF.

The rearrangement joins TRBV23-1 to TRBJ2-5; 8 positions agree with TRBD2. TRBV23-1 is assigned to the ORF class and has an uncertain function. After removal of 2 bases from V and 5 bases from J, the junction contained 13 bases not matched to a gene. The CDR3 spans 17 residues. The CDR3 here is CASSQRERGRTGETQYF. In DNA, the CDR3 is TGCGCCAGCAGTCAACGGGAGCGGGGGAGAACCGGGGAGACCCAGTACTTC.

The chain joins TRBV10-2 to TRBJ2-3; D might be TRBD2 (6 bases). Germline lookup yields CDR1 WSHSY and CDR2 SAAADI. The V gene lost 6 bases and the J gene lost 5 bases, with 15 bases spanning the gap. This CDR3 comprises 14 residues. CDR3: CASRDTRRGDTQYF. In nucleotides, the CDR3 is TGCGCCAGCAGAGATACTAGGAGGGGAGATACGCAGTATTTT.

This clone was observed a few times. The V and J genes are TRBV30 and TRBJ1-2; D remains ambiguous. CDR1 GTSNPN and CDR2 SVGIG come from the germline V gene (reference sequence). Trimming took off 0 bases at V and 7 bases at J, with 9 bases between the two ends. CDR3 length equals 12 residues. This chain's CDR3 is CAWSVGGLGYTF. The CDR3 nucleotides are TGTGCCTGGAGTGTAGGAGGGCTTGGCTACACCTTC.

The gene calls are TRBV18 and TRBJ2-3; D uncertain. CDR1 and CDR2 from the germline V gene are KGHSH and LQKENI. V gave up 3 bases and J gave up 0 bases, with 16 bases separating them. CDR3 length: 17 amino acids. The CDR3 here is CASSPRIPATSTDTQYF. The CDR3 nucleotides are TGTGCCAGCTCACCTCGAATTCCGGCCACTAGCACAGATACGCAGTATTTT.

V usage is TRBV5-5 and J usage is TRBJ2-1; D perhaps matches TRBD2 (6 bases). Trimming removed 2 bases from V and 6 bases from J, with 12 bases in between. This CDR3 contains 14 residues. The germline gives CDR1 SGHKS, CDR2 YYEKEE (reference sequence). DNA of the CDR3: TGTGCCAGCAGCTTCAGCGGGTATCGCAATGAGCAGTTCTTC. It codes for CASSFSGYRNEQFF.